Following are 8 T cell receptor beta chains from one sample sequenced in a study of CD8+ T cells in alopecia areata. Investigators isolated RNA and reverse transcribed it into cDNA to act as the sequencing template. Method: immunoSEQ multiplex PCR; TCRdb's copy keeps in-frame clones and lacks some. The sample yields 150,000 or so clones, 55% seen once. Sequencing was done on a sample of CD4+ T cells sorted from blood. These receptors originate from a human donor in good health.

CDR3 residues: CASSTTGLAGSNTGELFF. In DNA, the CDR3 is TGTGCCAGTAGTACGACCGGACTAGCGGGGTCGAACACCGGGGAGCTGTTTTTT. The chain is built from TRBV19 and TRBJ2-2; TRBD2 aligns across 12 bases. The V segment lost 4 bases and the J segment 0 bases; nucleotides outside the gene matches: 6. The germline V gene has CDR1 LNHDA and CDR2 SQIVND (reference sequence). This CDR3 region has 18 residues.

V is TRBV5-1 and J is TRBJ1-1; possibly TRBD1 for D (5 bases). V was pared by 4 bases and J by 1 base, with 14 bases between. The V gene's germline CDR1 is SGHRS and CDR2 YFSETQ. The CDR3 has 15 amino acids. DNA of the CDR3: TGCGCCAGCAGCCCTTCGGGACGCCGGAACACTGAAGCTTTCTTT. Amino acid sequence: CASSPSGRRNTEAFF.

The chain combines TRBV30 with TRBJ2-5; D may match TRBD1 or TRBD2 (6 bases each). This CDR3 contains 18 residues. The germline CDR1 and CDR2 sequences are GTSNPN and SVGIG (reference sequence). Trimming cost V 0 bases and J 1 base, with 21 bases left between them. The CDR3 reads CAWSVRLRTGTSQETQYF. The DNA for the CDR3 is TGTGCCTGGAGTGTGCGGTTAAGAACAGGGACTTCCCAAGAGACCCAGTACTTC.

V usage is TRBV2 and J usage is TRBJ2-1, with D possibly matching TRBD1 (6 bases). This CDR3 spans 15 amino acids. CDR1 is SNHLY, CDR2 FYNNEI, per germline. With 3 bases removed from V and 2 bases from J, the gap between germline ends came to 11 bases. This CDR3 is CASSEGRTAYNEQFF. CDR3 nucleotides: TGTGCCAGCAGTGAGGGTCGGACAGCCTACAATGAGCAGTTCTTC.

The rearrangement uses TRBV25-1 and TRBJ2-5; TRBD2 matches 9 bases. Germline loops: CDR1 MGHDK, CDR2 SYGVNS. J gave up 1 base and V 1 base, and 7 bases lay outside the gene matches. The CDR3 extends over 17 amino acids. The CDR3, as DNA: TGTGCCAGCAGTGAATTAAGGGGCGGGAGGGCCCAAGAGACCCAGTACTTC. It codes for CASSELRGGRAQETQYF.

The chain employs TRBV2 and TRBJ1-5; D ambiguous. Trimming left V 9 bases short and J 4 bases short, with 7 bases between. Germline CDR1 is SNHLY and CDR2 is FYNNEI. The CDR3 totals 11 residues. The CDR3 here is CASGKNQPQHF. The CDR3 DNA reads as TGTGCCAGTGGAAAGAATCAGCCCCAGCATTTT. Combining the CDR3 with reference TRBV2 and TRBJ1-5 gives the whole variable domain EPEVTQTPSHQVTQMGQEVILRCVPISNHLYFYWYRQILGQKVEFLVSFYNNEISEKSEIFDDQFSVERPDGSNFTLKIRSTKLEDSAMYFCASGKNQPQHFGDGTRLSIL.

CDR3 coding DNA: TGTGCCAGCAGCTTTAACCGTAATAGCTACACCTTC. Its protein is CASSFNRNSYTF. The V and J genes are TRBV5-6 and TRBJ1-2; D remains unclear. Germline V gene sequence: CDR1 SGHDT, CDR2 YYEEEE. V was shortened by 2 bases and J by 9 bases, with 11 bases between the two germline ends. The CDR3 covers 12 residues.

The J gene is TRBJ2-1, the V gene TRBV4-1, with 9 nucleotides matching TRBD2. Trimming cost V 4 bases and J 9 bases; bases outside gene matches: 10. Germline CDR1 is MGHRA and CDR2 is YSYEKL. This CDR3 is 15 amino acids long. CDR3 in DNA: TGCGCCAGCAGCCGATTAGCGGGAGAGGGTGGTGAGCAGTTCTTC. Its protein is CASSRLAGEGGEQFF.